This is a list of T cell receptor beta chains from one sample in a study of shared clonotypes between healthy human individuals. Only in-frame clones appear in the TCRdb table, and some are missing; sequencing was by immunoSEQ multiplex PCR. This table holds some 1,100,000 clones, around 78% found once. The sequencing sample was made of memory CD4+ T cells from PBMCs. Receptors were obtained from a man between 18 and 29 years old in good health. Some clones in this sample may be carry-over from other donors' samples. Both conserved end residues are part of each CDR3. D genes are given only for firm matches. Clone size appears in some rows only: once, few, many, or a class for an expanded clone.

d_gene: .
abundance: .
j_gene: TRBJ1-2
v_gene: TRBV5-1
CDR3nt: TGCGCCAGCAGCCCGGACAGTCGTAACTATGGCTACACCTTC
CDR3aa: CASSPDSRNYGYTF

d_gene: .
abundance: many
j_gene: TRBJ1-2
v_gene: TRBV2
CDR3nt: TGTGCCAGCAGTGAGCAGAGCTATGGCTACACCTTC
CDR3aa: CASSEQSYGYTF

d_gene: TRBD1
abundance: .
j_gene: TRBJ2-5
v_gene: TRBV19
CDR3nt: TGTGCCAGTAGTATCAAACTGACAGGGATCCAGACCCAGTACTTC
CDR3aa: CASSIKLTGIQTQYF

d_gene: .
abundance: .
j_gene: TRBJ1-5
v_gene: TRBV6-1
CDR3nt: TGTGCCAGCAGTGTTAACCGGGCCTACGGCAGCAATCAGCCCCAGCATTTT
CDR3aa: CASSVNRAYGSNQPQHF

d_gene: TRBD1
abundance: .
j_gene: TRBJ1-2
v_gene: TRBV2
CDR3nt: TGTGCCAGCAGACAGGGGGATGGCTACACCTTC
CDR3aa: CASRQGDGYTF

d_gene: .
abundance: .
j_gene: TRBJ2-1
v_gene: TRBV7-6
CDR3nt: TGTGCCAGCAGCGCACGGTTTGGCAATGAGCAGTTCTTC
CDR3aa: CASSARFGNEQFF

d_gene: .
abundance: .
j_gene: TRBJ2-2
v_gene: TRBV5-1
CDR3nt: TGCGCCAGCAGCTTCCGGGACACCGCGAACACCGGGGAGCTGTTTTTT
CDR3aa: CASSFRDTANTGELFF

d_gene: TRBD2
abundance: .
j_gene: TRBJ2-5
v_gene: TRBV5-4
CDR3nt: TGTGCCAGCAGCAACGACGCGGGGAGGGCTAGCGAAATCCAAGAGACCCAGTACTTC
CDR3aa: CASSNDAGRASEIQETQYF

d_gene: .
abundance: .
j_gene: TRBJ2-1
v_gene: TRBV11-3
CDR3nt: TGTGCCAGCAGCTTGGGGGCCAATGAGCAGTTCTTC
CDR3aa: CASSLGANEQFF

d_gene: TRBD2
abundance: .
j_gene: TRBJ2-5
v_gene: TRBV6-6
CDR3nt: TGTGCCAGCACAAGGACTAGCGGGAGGGTTCAAGAGACCCAGTACTTC
CDR3aa: CASTRTSGRVQETQYF

d_gene: .
abundance: .
j_gene: TRBJ2-3
v_gene: TRBV7-9
CDR3nt: TGTGCCAGCAGCTTAGCCGTATGGACAGATACGCAGTATTTT
CDR3aa: CASSLAVWTDTQYF

d_gene: .
abundance: .
j_gene: TRBJ2-7
v_gene: TRBV27
CDR3nt: TGTGCCAGCAGCCTTCTTGGGACGGCCTCCTACGAGCAGTACTTC
CDR3aa: CASSLLGTASYEQYF

d_gene: TRBD1
abundance: few
j_gene: TRBJ2-3
v_gene: TRBV10-3
CDR3nt: TGTGCCATCAGTGAGGGGACAGGGTCCTTGAGCACAGATACGCAGTATTTT
CDR3aa: CAISEGTGSLSTDTQYF

d_gene: TRBD2
abundance: .
j_gene: TRBJ2-1
v_gene: TRBV30
CDR3nt: TGTGCCTCCCGGCTCTTTAGCGGGTTGAGCTCCTACAATGAGCAGTTCTTC
CDR3aa: CASRLFSGLSSYNEQFF

d_gene: .
abundance: few
j_gene: TRBJ2-1
v_gene: TRBV7-8
CDR3nt: TGTGCCAGCAGCTTAGGTAGCGCGTACAATGAGCAGTTCTTC
CDR3aa: CASSLGSAYNEQFF

d_gene: TRBD1
abundance: .
j_gene: TRBJ2-1
v_gene: TRBV5-4
CDR3nt: TGTGCCAGCGCTGAAGGGGGGACAGGACCTAATGAGCAGTTCTTC
CDR3aa: CASAEGGTGPNEQFF